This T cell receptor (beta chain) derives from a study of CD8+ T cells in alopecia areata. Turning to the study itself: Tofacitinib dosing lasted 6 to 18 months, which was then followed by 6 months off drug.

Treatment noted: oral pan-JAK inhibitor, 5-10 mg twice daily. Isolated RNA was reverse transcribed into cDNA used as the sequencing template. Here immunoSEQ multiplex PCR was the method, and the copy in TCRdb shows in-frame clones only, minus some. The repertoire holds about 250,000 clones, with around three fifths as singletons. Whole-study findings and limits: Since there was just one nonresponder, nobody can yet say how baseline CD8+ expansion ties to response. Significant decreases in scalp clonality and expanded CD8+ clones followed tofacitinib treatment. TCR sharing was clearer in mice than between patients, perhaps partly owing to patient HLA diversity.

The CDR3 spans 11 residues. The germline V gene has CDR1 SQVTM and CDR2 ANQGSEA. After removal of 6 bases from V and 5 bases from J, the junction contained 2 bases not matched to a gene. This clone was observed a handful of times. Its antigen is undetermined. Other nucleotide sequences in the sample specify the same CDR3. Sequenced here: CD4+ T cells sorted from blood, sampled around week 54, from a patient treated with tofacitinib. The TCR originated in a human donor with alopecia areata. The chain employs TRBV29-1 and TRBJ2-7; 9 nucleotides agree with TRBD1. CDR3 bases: TGCAGCGTCCGACAGGGGGACGAGCAGTACTTC. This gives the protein CSVRQGDEQYF.